One and the same sample provided the 15 T cell receptor beta chains below, sequenced in a study of CD8 T cells in ankylosing spondylitis. Notes on the study in general: Typical of ankylosing spondylitis blood, it appeared, was a TCR beta motif of under 10 highly homologous variants.

The antigens these receptors bind are not known. TCRdb re-derived calls from the 5' RACE reads in MiXCR, one entry per CDR3 protein. The sample shows just under 550,000 distinct CDR3 sequences, 10% to 15% of them seen only once. Sequenced input: blood, either unsorted or a sorted T cell fraction (not recorded which). The receptors stem from a male donor with ankylosing spondylitis.

V gene TRBV7-9 combines with J gene TRBJ2-1; a possible D gene is TRBD1 (6 bases). The CDR3 is 16 residues long. Germline V gives CDR1 SEHNR, CDR2 FQNEAQ (reference sequence). V dropped 4 bases and J dropped 8 bases, with 21 bases sitting between them. The CDR3 DNA is TGTGCCAGCAGCTCACCGGGACGCATCAAGGGGGATGAGCAGTTCTTC. Amino acids: CASSSPGRIKGDEQFF.

The chain joins TRBV7-6 to TRBJ2-7; D ambiguous. The CDR3 length is 14 residues. Germline V CDR1 and CDR2: SGHVS, FNYEAQ. V was pared by 3 bases and J by 2 bases, with 11 bases between. The CDR3 sequence is CASSLSRAAYEQYF. The CDR3 nucleotides read TGTGCCAGCAGCTTGAGCCGCGCAGCCTACGAGCAGTACTTC.

The rearrangement links TRBV29-1 to TRBJ2-1; 13 bases map to TRBD2. CDR3 length: 14 residues. The trim removed 7 bases at V and 7 bases at J, leaving 7 bases unmatched. Per the germline V gene, CDR1 is SQVTM and CDR2 is ANQGSEA. The CDR3 spells CSGGLAGVGNEQFF. DNA of the CDR3: TGCAGCGGAGGACTAGCGGGAGTAGGTAATGAGCAGTTCTTC.

In DNA form, the CDR3 reads TGCAGTTTCGGACTAGCGGGACCTGGAGAGACCCAGTACTTC. It codes for CSFGLAGPGETQYF. The rearrangement joins TRBV20-1 to TRBJ2-5, with 12 nucleotides matching TRBD2. Germline CDR1 and CDR2: DFQATT and SNEGSKA (reference sequence). The CDR3 contains 14 residues. The V and J ends lost 8 bases and 4 bases, in that order; junction bases with no gene match: 8.

The chain combines TRBV4-1 with TRBJ2-1; D remains ambiguous. The CDR3 has 14 residues. V shed 0 bases and J shed 6 bases, with 9 bases lying between them. In germline, CDR1 is MGHRA, CDR2 YSYEKL. As DNA, the CDR3 is TGCGCCAGCAGCCAAGATCTCAGTCCCAATGAGCAGTTCTTC. Translated: CASSQDLSPNEQFF.

The chain carries TRBV29-1 and TRBJ2-1; 7 bases line up with TRBD1. The CDR3 is 13 residues long. V trimming: 4 bases; J trimming: 8 bases; junction bases outside the gene matches: 8. Germline V lookup: CDR1 SQVTM, CDR2 ANQGSEA. The CDR3: CSVVGQGVHEQFF. The CDR3 nucleotides read TGCAGCGTTGTGGGGCAGGGGGTCCATGAGCAGTTCTTC.

This clonotype was observed a few times. The chain couples TRBV3-1 to TRBJ1-2, with 7 bases matching TRBD1. This CDR3 spans 14 amino acids. Germline V gene lookup returns CDR1 LGHDT and CDR2 YNNKEL (reference sequence). J lost 5 bases, V lost 5 bases, and 8 bases had no gene match. The chain's CDR3 is CASSERNRGYGYTF. For the CDR3, the DNA is TGTGCCAGCAGCGAGCGCAACAGGGGTTATGGCTACACCTTC.

At least ten counts were recorded for this clonotype. The V gene is TRBV7-6, the J gene TRBJ2-5; tentative D call: TRBD1 (6 bases). Trimming took off 5 bases at V and 3 bases at J, with 7 bases between the two ends. Germline CDR1 and CDR2: SGHVS and FNYEAQ. This CDR3 is built from 12 residues. The DNA of the CDR3 is TGTGCCAGCAGCCCAGGGGAAGAGACCCAGTACTTC. Translating it yields CASSPGEETQYF.

V usage is TRBV2 and J usage is TRBJ2-6, with 7 bases that match TRBD2. This CDR3 has 14 amino acids. Germline-derived CDR1 and CDR2 are SNHLY and FYNNEI. V lost 8 bases, J lost 0 bases, and 1 base stayed unmatched. DNA of the CDR3: TGTGCCAGCGCGGGGGTCTCTGGGGCCAACGTCCTGACTTTC. The encoded protein is CASAGVSGANVLTF.

This chain connects TRBV11-2 to TRBJ1-2; 8 bases are shared with TRBD1. The CDR3 has 14 amino acids. Per the germline V gene, CDR1 is SGHAT and CDR2 is FQNNGV. V gave up 5 bases and J gave up 4 bases; unmatched junction bases: 6. The DNA for the CDR3 is TGTGCCAGCAGCAGCTTGGACAGGGCCTATGGCTACACCTTC. It specifies CASSSLDRAYGYTF.

The chain joins TRBV2 to TRBJ1-5; D unclear. The length of the CDR3 is 14 residues. From germline, CDR1 is SNHLY and CDR2 FYNNEI. V was clipped by 2 bases and J by 2 bases, with 7 bases between them. CDR3 in amino acids: CASSELWGNQPQHF. The CDR3 DNA reads as TGTGCCAGCAGTGAATTGTGGGGCAATCAGCCCCAGCATTTT.

This clonotype has ten or more counts. The rearrangement links TRBV7-2 to TRBJ2-5, with 10 positions matching TRBD2. Germline assignment: CDR1 SGHTA and CDR2 FQGNSA. The J segment lost 3 bases and the V segment lost 3 bases, leaving 1 base of the junction unmatched. This CDR3 spans 14 amino acids. The CDR3 is CASSFTSGKETQYF. The CDR3 nucleotides read TGTGCCAGCAGCTTCACTAGCGGGAAAGAGACCCAGTACTTC.

This clonotype has just a few counts. The rearrangement links TRBV20-1 to TRBJ1-5; no firm D call. The CDR3 runs to 15 residues. The germline V gene has CDR1 DFQATT and CDR2 SNEGSKA (reference sequence). Trimming cost V 3 bases and J 0 bases, with 12 bases left between them. Here the CDR3 reads CSASIAGYSNQPQHF. DNA for the CDR3: TGCAGTGCTAGTATAGCGGGATATAGCAATCAGCCCCAGCATTTT.

This chain uses TRBV2 with TRBJ1-4, with 8 bases identical to TRBD1. V trimming: 7 bases; J trimming: 4 bases; junction bases outside the gene matches: 2. Germline values: CDR1 SNHLY, CDR2 FYNNEI. CDR3 length: 13 amino acids. The DNA for the CDR3 is TGTGCCAGCAACGACAGGGGTAATGAAAAACTGTTTTTT. Its protein product is CASNDRGNEKLFF.

This clonotype was found many times. The V call is TRBV7-9, the J call TRBJ2-1; TRBD1 is a possible D gene (5 bases). V was clipped by 2 bases and J by 1 base, with 9 bases between them. This CDR3 contains 15 residues. Germline assignment: CDR1 SEHNR and CDR2 FQNEAQ (reference sequence). Written as DNA, the CDR3 is TGTGCCAGCAGCTTATCAGGGATATCCTACAATGAGCAGTTCTTC. It yields the protein CASSLSGISYNEQFF.